This T cell receptor (beta chain) is drawn from a study of PD-L1 blockade in urothelial cancer. The germline V and J ends were trimmed by 8 bases and 4 bases, with 18 bases remaining between them. There are 13 residues in the CDR3. Germline V gene data show CDR1 as GTSNPN and CDR2 as SVGIG (reference sequence). Libraries were prepared by immunoSEQ multiplex PCR; TCRdb keeps only in-frame clonotypes and omits some of them. The sample has roughly 91,000 clones; around 85% are singletons. This sample's time point: pretreatment peripheral blood. The sequencing used PBMCs, collected around atezolizumab (anti-PD-L1) treatment. This receptor was identified in a man in his 60s with urothelial cancer. This sequence joins TRBV30 and TRBJ2-7; possible D gene TRBD2, 6 bases. CDR3: CAGTGGEGYEQYF. CDR3 sequence (DNA): TGTGCCGGAACCGGAGGGGAAGGTTACGAGCAGTACTTC.